Described below is a single T cell receptor (beta chain) sequence and its context. The antigen is not known. A junction boundary mismatches the germline segment, possibly from a read error. This specimen belongs to a study of T cell repertoires in cytomegalovirus infection. About the research overall: The public TCR beta signatures pointed to both CMV infection and matching HLA type. Study-wide points: Dominant in the ex vivo response were TCR beta clonotypes restricted by HLA-C and specific for CMV. Summed frequency of shared TCR beta families picked out CMV carriers who also had the relevant HLA.

TCRdb re-called the reads through MiXCR, storing one row per CDR3 protein. This table has around 240,000 distinct CDR3 sequences, 22% appearing once. Sample: CD8+ T cells from PBMCs. This receptor was obtained from a human donor in good health (CMV status not recorded). Some clones in this sample may be carry-over from other donors' samples.

The CDR3 here is CSVVLGDRANYVYTF. CDR3 DNA: TGCAGCGTTGTGTTGGGGGACAGGGCTAACTATGTCTACACCTTC. V is TRBV29-1 and J is TRBJ1-2, with 9 bases aligning to TRBD1. Germline V gene data show CDR1 as SQVTM and CDR2 as ANQGSEA. This CDR3 has 15 residues.